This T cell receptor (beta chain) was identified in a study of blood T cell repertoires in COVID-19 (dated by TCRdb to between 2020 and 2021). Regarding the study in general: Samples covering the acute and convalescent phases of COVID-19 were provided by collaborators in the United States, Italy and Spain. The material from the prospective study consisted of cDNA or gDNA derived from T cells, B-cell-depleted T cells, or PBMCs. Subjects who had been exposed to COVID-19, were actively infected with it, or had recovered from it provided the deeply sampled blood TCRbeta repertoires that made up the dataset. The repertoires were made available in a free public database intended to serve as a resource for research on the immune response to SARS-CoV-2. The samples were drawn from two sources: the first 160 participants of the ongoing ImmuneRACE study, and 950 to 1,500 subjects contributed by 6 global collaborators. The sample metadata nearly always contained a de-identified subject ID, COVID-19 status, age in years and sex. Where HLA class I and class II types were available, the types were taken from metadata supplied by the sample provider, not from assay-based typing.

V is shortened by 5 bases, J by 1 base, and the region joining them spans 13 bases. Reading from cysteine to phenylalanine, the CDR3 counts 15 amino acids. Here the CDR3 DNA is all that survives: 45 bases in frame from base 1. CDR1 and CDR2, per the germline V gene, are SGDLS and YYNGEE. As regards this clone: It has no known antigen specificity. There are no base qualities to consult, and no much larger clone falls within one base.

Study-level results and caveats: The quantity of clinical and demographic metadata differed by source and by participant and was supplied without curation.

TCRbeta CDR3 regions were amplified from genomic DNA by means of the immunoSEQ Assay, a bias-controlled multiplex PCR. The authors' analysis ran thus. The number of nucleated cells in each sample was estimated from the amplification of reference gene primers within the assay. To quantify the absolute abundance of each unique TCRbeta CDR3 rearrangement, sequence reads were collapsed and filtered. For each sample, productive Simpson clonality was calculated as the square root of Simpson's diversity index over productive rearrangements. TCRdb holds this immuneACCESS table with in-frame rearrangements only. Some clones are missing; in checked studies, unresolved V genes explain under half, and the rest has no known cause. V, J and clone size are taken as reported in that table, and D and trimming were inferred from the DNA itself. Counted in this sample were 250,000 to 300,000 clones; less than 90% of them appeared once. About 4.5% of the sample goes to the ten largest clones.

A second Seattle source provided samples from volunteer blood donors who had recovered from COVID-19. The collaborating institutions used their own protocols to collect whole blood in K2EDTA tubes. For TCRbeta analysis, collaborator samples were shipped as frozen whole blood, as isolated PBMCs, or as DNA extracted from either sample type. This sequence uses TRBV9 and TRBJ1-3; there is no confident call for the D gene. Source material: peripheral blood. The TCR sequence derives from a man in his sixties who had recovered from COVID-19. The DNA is TGTGCCAGCAGTCGCGGGGATCGGTCTGGAAACACCATATATTTT. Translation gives CASSRGDRSGNTIYF.